This TCR beta chain was captured in a study of CD8+ T cells in alopecia areata. Treatment denoted: oral pan-JAK inhibitor, 5-10 mg twice daily. Germline CDR1 SGHTA, CDR2 FQGNSA. This CDR3 region has 16 residues. The trim removed 4 bases at V and 3 bases at J, leaving 8 bases unmatched. The authors extracted RNA and reverse transcribed it into cDNA as the sequencing template. Here immunoSEQ multiplex PCR was the method, and the copy in TCRdb shows in-frame clones only, minus some. Of some 95,000 clones listed, around 44% are singletons. The TCR comes from a human donor with alopecia areata. The rearrangement links TRBV7-2 to TRBJ2-2; 7 nucleotides agree with TRBD1. Sequenced here: CD8+ T cells sorted from blood, sampled at week 24, from a patient treated with tofacitinib. CDR3 sequence reads: CASSSQGVGYTGELFF. The CDR3 nucleotides are TGTGCCAGCAGCTCGCAGGGGGTTGGGTACACCGGGGAGCTGTTTTTT.